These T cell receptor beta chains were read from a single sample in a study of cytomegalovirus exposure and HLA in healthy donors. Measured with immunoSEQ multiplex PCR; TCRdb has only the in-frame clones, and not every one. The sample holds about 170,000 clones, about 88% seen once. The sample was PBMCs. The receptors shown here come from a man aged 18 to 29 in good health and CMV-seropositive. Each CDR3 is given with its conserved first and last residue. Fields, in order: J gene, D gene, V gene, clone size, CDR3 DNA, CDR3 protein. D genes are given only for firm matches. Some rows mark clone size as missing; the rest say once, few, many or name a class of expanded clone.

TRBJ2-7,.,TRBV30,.,TGTGCCTGGGGCAGTCCCTACGAGCAGTACTTC,CAWGSPYEQYF
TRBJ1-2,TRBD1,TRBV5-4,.,TGTGCCAGCAGCTTGGACTCCAGGGGGCGCACCGATGGCTACACCTTC,CASSLDSRGRTDGYTF
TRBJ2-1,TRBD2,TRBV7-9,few,TGTGCCAGCAGGCCTCCCGGGGCTAGCGGGAAGCAGTTCTTC,CASRPPGASGKQFF
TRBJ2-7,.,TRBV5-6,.,TGTGCCAGCAGCTTGGGCGCCTACGAGCAGTACTTC,CASSLGAYEQYF
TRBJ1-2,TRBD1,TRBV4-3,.,TGCGCCAGCAGACAGAACAGGGGGCAGGACGATGGCTACACCTTC,CASRQNRGQDDGYTF
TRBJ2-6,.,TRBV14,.,TGTGCCAGCAGCGCTCCAGGCTACTCTGGGGCCAACGTCCTGACTTTC,CASSAPGYSGANVLTF
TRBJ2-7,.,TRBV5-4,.,TGTGCCAGCAGCCAGGGTATTCCCAGAGGCTACGAGCAGTACTTC,CASSQGIPRGYEQYF
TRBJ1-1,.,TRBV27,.,TGTGCCAGCAGAAACAGGGAAAGCACTGAAGCTTTCTTT,CASRNRESTEAFF
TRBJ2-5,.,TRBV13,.,TGTGCCAGCAGCTTACCAGGGTCCCAAGAGACCCAGTACTTC,CASSLPGSQETQYF
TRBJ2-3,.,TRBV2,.,TGTGCCAGCAAAGGATTACTAGCTAGCACAGATACGCAGTATTTT,CASKGLLASTDTQYF
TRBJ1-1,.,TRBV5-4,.,TGTGCCAGCAGCTTAGACCCAACCAGGGATGCCACTGAAGCTTTCTTT,CASSLDPTRDATEAFF
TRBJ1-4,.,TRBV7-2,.,TGTGCCAGCAGCTTAGTCTCCGGGGGGAATGAAAAACTGTTTTTT,CASSLVSGGNEKLFF
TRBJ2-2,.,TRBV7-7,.,TGTGCCAGCAGCTTAGACGTGGCCACCGGGGAGCTGTTTTTT,CASSLDVATGELFF
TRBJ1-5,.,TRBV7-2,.,TGTGCCAGCAGCCCGAGTAGCAATCAGCCCCAGCATTTT,CASSPSSNQPQHF
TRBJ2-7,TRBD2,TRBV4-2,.,TGTGCCAGCAGCCAAGAGGGGACTAGCTCCTACGAGCAGTACTTC,CASSQEGTSSYEQYF
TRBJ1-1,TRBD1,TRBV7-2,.,TGTGCCAGCAGCCGGGTTGGCGGGACAGGCATTCGGAACACTGAAGCTTTCTTT,CASSRVGGTGIRNTEAFF
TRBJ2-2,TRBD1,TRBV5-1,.,TGCGCCAGCAGCCCAAACCCCGACAGGGTCAACACCGGGGAGCTGTTTTTT,CASSPNPDRVNTGELFF